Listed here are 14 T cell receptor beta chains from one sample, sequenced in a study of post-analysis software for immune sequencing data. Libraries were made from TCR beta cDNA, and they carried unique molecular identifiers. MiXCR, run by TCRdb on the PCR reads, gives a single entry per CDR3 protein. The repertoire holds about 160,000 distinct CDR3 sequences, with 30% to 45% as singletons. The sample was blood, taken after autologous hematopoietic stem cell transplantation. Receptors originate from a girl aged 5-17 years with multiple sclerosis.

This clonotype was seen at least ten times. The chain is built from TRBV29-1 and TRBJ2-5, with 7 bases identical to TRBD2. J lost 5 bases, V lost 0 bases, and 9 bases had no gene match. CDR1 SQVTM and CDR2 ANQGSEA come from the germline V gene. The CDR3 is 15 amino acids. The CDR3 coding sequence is TGCAGCGTTGAAGATCCGTGGCGGGAGACGGAGACCCAGTACTTC. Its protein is CSVEDPWRETETQYF. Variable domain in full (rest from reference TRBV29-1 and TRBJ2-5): SAVISQKPSRDICQRGTSLTIQCQVDSQVTMMFWYRQQPGQSLTLIATANQGSEATYESGFVIDKFPISRPNLTFSTLTVSNMSPEDSSIYLCSVEDPWRETETQYFGPGTRLLVL.

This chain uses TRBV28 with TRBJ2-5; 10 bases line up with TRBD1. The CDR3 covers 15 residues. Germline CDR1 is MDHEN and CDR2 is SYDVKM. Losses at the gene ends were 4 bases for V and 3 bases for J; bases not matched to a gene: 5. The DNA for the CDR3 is TGTGCCAGCAGTTCAACCGGGACAGGGGAAGAGACCCAGTACTTC. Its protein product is CASSSTGTGEETQYF.

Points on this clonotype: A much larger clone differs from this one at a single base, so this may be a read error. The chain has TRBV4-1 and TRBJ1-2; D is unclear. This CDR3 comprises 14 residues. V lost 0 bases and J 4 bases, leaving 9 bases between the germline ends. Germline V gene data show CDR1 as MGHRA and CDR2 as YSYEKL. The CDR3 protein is CASSQEDKVYGYTF. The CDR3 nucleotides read TGCGCCAGCAGCCAAGAAGACAAGGTCTATGGCTACACCTTC.

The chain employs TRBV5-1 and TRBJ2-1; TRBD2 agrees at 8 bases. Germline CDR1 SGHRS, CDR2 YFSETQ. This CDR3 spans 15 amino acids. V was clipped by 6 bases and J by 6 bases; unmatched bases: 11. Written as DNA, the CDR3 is TGCGCCAGCACCTCCGGGACTAGTGCGACCAATGAGCAGTTCTTC. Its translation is CASTSGTSATNEQFF.

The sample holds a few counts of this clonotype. The chain's CDR3 is CASSSDGWGGYTF. Written as DNA, the CDR3 is TGTGCCAGCAGTTCCGATGGCTGGGGTGGCTACACCTTC. This chain links TRBV7-8 with TRBJ1-2; no clear D. The CDR3 extends over 13 amino acids. Trimming removed 6 bases from V and 7 bases from J, with 15 bases in between. Germline V gene lookup returns CDR1 SGHVS and CDR2 FQNEAQ.

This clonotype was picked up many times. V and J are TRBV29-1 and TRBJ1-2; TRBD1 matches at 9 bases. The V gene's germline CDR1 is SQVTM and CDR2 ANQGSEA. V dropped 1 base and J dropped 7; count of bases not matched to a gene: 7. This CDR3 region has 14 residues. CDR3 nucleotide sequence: TGCAGCGTTGAAGGGTCACAGGGGGCTTTTGGCTACACCTTC. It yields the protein CSVEGSQGAFGYTF. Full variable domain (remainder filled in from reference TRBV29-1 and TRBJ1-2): SAVISQKPSRDICQRGTSLTIQCQVDSQVTMMFWYRQQPGQSLTLIATANQGSEATYESGFVIDKFPISRPNLTFSTLTVSNMSPEDSSIYLCSVEGSQGAFGYTFGSGTRLTVV.

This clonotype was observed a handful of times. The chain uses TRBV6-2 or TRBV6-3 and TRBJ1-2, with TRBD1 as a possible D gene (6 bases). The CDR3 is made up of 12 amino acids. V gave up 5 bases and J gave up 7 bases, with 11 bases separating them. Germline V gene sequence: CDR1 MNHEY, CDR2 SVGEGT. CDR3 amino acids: CASSTTGAGYTF. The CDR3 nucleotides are TGTGCCAGCAGTACGACAGGCGCTGGCTACACCTTC.

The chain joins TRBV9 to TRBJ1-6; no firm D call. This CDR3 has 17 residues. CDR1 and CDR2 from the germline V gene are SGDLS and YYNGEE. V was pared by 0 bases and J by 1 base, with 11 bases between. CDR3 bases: TGTGCCAGCAGCGTAGAGGAGGCGGTGTCCTATAATTCACCCCTCCACTTT. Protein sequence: CASSVEEAVSYNSPLHF.

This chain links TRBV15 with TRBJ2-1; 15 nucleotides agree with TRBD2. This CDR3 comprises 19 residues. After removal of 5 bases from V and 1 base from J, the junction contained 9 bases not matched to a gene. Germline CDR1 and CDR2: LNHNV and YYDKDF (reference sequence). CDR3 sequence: CATSGFGLAGGPSYNEQFF. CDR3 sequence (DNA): TGTGCCACCAGCGGATTCGGACTAGCGGGAGGGCCATCCTACAATGAGCAGTTCTTC.

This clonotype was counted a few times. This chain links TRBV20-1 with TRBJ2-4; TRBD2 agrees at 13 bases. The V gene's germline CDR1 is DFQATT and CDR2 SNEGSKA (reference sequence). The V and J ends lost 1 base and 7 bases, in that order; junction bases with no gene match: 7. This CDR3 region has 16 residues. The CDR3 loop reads CSARGRTSGSINIQYF. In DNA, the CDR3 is TGCAGTGCTAGAGGCAGGACTAGCGGGAGTATCAACATTCAGTACTTC.

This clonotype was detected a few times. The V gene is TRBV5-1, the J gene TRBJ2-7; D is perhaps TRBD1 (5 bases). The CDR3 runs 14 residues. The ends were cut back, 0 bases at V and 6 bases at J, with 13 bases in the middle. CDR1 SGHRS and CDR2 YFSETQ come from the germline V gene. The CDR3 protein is CASSLASLQGEQYF. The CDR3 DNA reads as TGCGCCAGCAGCTTGGCCAGCTTGCAGGGCGAGCAGTACTTC.

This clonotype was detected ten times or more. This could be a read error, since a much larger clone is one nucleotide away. The CDR3 sequence: CASSFGPGETQYF. In nucleotides, the CDR3 is TGTGCCAGCAGTTTTGGTCCAGGAGAGACCCAGTACTTC. This rearrangement joins TRBV27 to TRBJ2-5; D unresolved. This CDR3 has 13 residues. The V and J ends lost 3 bases and 4 bases respectively, with 9 bases between them. Germline CDR1 is MNHEY and CDR2 is SMNVEV (reference sequence).

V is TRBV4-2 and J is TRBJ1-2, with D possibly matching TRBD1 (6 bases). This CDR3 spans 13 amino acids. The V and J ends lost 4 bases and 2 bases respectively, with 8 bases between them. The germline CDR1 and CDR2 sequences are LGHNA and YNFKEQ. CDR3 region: CASSPGENYGYTF. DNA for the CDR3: TGTGCCAGCAGCCCAGGGGAAAACTATGGCTACACCTTC.

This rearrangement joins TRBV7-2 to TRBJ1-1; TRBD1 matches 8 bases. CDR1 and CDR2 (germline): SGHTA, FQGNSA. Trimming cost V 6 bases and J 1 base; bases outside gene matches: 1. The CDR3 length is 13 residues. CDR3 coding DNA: TGTGCCAGCAGACAGGGGGGGAACACTGAAGCTTTCTTT. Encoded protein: CASRQGGNTEAFF.